This TCR beta chain was sequenced for a study of OX40 agonist ivuxolimab in advanced cancers. Assay: immunoSEQ multiplex PCR; the TCRdb copy retains only in-frame clones and omits some. This sample has some 82,000 clones; approximately 95% occur once, and the top ten carry about 11%. This TCR came from an adult with an advanced solid tumor such as melanoma, head and neck, liver or kidney cancer. The source was CD4+ or CD8+ T cells sorted from blood, collected in a trial of the OX40 agonist ivuxolimab.

CDR3 amino acids: CASSFVGQNTEAFF. The CDR3 DNA follows: TGTGCCAGCAGCTTTGTGGGACAGAACACTGAAGCTTTCTTT. V usage is TRBV5-4 and J usage is TRBJ1-1; tentative D call: TRBD1 (6 bases). The V gene lost 2 bases and the J gene lost 1 base, with 9 bases spanning the gap. Germline CDR1 is SGHNT and CDR2 is YYREEE (reference sequence). The CDR3 has 14 amino acids.